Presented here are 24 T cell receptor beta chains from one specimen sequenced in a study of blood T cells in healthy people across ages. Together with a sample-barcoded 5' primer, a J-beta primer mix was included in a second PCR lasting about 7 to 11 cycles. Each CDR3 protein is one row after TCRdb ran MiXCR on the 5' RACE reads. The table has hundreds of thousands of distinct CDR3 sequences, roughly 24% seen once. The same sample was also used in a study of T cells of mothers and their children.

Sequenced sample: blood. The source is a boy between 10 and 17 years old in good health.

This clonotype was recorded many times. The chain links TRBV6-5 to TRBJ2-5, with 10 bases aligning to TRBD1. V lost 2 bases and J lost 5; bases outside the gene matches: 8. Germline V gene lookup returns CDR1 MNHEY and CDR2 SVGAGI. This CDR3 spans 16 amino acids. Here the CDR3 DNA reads TGTGCCAGCAGTTACCGTGTGACAGGGGGCCGGGAGACCCAGTACTTC. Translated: CASSYRVTGGRETQYF.

CDR3 nucleotides: TGCGCCAGCAGCCGAGAAGCGGTCGGATCCTACGAGCAGTACTTC. It specifies CASSREAVGSYEQYF. The chain links TRBV4-1 to TRBJ2-7, with a weak D call TRBD2 (5 bases). The CDR3 covers 15 residues. CDR1 and CDR2 (germline): MGHRA, YSYEKL. Trimming stripped 4 bases from V and 1 base from J, with 14 bases between.

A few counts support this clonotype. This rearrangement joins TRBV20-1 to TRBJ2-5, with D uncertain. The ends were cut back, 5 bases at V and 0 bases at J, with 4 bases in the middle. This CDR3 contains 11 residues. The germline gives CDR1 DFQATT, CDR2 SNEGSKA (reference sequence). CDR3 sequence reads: CSADHQETQYF. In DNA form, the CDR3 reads TGCAGTGCTGACCACCAAGAGACCCAGTACTTC.

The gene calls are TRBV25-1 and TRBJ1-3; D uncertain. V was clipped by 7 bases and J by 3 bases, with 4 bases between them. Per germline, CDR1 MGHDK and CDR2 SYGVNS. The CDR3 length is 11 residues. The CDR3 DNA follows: TGTGCCAGCACTAGTGGAAACACCATATATTTT. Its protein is CASTSGNTIYF. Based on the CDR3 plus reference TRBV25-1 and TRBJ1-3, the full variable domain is EADIYQTPRYLVIGTGKKITLECSQTMGHDKMYWYQQDPGMELHLIHYSYGVNSTEKGDLSSESTVSRIRTEHFPLTLESARPSHTSQYLCASTSGNTIYFGEGSWLTVV.

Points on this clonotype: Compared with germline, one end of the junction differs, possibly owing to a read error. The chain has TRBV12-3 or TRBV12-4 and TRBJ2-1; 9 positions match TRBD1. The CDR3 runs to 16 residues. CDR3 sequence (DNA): TGTGTCAGCAGTTTACAGACAGGGGGAAGGTACAATGAGCAGTTCTTC. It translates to CVSSLQTGGRYNEQFF.

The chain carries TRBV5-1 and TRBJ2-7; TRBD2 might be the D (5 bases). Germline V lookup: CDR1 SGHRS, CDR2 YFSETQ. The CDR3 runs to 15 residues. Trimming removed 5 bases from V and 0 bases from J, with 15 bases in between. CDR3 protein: CASSPRDIASYEQYF. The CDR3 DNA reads TGCGCCAGCAGTCCCCGGGATATAGCCTCCTACGAGCAGTACTTC.

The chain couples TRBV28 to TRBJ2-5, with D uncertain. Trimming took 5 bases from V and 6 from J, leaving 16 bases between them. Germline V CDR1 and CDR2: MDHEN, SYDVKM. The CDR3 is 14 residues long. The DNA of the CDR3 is TGTGCCAGCAGTCACGACTCTCAAGGAAAGACCCAGTACTTC. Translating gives CASSHDSQGKTQYF.

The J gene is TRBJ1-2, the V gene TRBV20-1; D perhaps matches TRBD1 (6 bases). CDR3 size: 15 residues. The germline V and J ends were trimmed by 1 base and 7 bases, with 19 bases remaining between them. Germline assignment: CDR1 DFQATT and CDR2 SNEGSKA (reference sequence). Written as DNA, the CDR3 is TGCAGTGCTAGAGCGCCCAGGGGAGGGAGAGCTGGCTACACCTTC. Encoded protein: CSARAPRGGRAGYTF.

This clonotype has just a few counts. The CDR3 region has the DNA TGTGCCGGTTATAGACAGGCGAACTCCTACGAGCAGTACTTC. The encoded protein is CAGYRQANSYEQYF. The V call is TRBV2, the J call TRBJ2-5; D is perhaps TRBD1 (6 bases). The DNA end lines up better with TRBJ2-7; the J call may be wrong. Per germline, CDR1 SNHLY and CDR2 FYNNEI. The CDR3 runs to 14 residues.

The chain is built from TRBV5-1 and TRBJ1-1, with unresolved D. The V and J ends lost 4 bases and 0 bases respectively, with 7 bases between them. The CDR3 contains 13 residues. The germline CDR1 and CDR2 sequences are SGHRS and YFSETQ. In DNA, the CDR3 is TGCGCCAGCAGCAGAAGTATGAACACTGAAGCTTTCTTT. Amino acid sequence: CASSRSMNTEAFF.

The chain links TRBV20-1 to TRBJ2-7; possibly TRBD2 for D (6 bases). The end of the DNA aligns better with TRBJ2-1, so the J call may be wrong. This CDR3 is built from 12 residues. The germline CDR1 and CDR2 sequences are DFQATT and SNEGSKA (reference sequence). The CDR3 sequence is CSAALGGLEQFF. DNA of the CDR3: TGCAGTGCTGCCCTTGGAGGGCTTGAGCAGTTCTTC.

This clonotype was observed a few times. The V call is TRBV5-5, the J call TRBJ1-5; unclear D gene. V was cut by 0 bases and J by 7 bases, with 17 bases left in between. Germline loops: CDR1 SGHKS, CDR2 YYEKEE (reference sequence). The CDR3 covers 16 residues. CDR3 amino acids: CASSLVVGPRRQPQHF. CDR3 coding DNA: TGTGCCAGCAGCTTGGTGGTAGGGCCTCGTCGCCAGCCCCAGCATTTT.

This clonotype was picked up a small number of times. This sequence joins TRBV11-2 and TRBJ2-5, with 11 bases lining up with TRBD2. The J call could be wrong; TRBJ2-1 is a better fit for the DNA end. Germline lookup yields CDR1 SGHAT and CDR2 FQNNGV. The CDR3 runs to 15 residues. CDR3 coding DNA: TGTGCCAGCAGCCCCCAAGGGACTAGCGGCGATGAGCAGTTCTTC. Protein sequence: CASSPQGTSGDEQFF.

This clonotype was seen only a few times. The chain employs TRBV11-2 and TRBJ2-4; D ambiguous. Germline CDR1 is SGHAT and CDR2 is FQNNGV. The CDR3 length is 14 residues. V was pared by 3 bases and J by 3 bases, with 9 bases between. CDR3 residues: CASSLDGGKNIQYF. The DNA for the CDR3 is TGTGCCAGCAGCTTGGATGGTGGCAAAAACATTCAGTACTTC.

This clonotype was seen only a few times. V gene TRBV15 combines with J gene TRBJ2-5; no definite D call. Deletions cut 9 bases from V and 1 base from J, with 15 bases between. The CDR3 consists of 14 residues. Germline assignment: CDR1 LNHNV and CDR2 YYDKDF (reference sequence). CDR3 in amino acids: CATGRMLTQETQYF. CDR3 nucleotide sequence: TGTGCCACTGGAAGGATGTTGACCCAAGAGACCCAGTACTTC.

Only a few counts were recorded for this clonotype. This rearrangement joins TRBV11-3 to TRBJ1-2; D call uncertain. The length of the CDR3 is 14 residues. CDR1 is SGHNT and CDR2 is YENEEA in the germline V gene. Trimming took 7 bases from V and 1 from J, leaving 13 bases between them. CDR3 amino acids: CASNPGYLNYGYTF. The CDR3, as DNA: TGTGCCAGCAACCCGGGATACCTTAACTATGGCTACACCTTC.

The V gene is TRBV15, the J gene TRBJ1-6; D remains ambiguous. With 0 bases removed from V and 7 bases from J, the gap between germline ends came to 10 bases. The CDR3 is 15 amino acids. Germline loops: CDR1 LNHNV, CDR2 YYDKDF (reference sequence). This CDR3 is CATSRDPPGNSPLHF. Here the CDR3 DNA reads TGTGCCACCAGCAGAGATCCCCCAGGAAATTCACCCCTCCACTTT. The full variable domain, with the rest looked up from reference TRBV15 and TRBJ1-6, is DAMVIQNPRYQVTQFGKPVTLSCSQTLNHNVMYWYQQKSSQAPKLLFHYYDKDFNNEADTPDNFQSRRPNTSFCFLDIRSPGLGDTAMYLCATSRDPPGNSPLHFGNGTRLTVT.

CDR3 in DNA: TGCAGTGCTAGAAAGGGGACAGGGCTTGACGAGCAGTACTTC. Its protein is CSARKGTGLDEQYF. The V call is TRBV20-1, the J call TRBJ2-5, with 9 bases fitting TRBD1. Judging by the DNA end, TRBJ2-7 fits better; the J call may be wrong. This CDR3 comprises 14 residues. In germline, CDR1 is DFQATT, CDR2 SNEGSKA (reference sequence).

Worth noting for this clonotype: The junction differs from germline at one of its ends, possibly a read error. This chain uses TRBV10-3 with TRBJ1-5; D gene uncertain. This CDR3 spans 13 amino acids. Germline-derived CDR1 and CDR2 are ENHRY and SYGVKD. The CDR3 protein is CAISESKVQPQHF. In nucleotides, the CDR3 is TGTGCCATTAGTGAGTCGAAGGTTCAGCCCCAGCATTTT.

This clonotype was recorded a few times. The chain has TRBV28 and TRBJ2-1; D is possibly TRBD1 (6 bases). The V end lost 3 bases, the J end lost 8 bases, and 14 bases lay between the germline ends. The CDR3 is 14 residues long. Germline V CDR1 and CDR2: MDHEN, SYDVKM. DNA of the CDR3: TGTGCCAGCAGTTTGGGGCAGGGGTGGCATGAGCAGTTCTTC. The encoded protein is CASSLGQGWHEQFF.

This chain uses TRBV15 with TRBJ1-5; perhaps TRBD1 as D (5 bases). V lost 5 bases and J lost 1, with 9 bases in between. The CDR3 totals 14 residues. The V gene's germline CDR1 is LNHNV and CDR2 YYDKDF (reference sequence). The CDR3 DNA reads TGTGCCACCAGCCTCAGGGAGAGCAATCAGCCCCAGCATTTT. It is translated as CATSLRESNQPQHF.

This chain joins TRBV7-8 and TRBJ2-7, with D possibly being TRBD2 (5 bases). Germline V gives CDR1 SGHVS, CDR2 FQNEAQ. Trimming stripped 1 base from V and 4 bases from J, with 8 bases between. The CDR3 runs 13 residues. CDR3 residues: CASSLEEEYEQYF. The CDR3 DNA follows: TGTGCCAGCAGCTTAGAGGAGGAATACGAGCAGTACTTC.

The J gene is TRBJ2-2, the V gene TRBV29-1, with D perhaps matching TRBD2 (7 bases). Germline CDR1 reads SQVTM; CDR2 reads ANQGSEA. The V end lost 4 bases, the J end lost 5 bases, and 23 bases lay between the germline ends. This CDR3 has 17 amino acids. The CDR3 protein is CSVVWLGGDIVTGELFF. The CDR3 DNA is TGCAGCGTTGTTTGGCTGGGGGGGGACATCGTTACCGGGGAGCTGTTTTTT.

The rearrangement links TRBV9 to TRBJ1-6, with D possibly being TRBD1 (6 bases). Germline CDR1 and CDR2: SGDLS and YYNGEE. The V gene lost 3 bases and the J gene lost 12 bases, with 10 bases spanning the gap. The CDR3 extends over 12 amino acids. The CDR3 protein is CASSGNREPLHF. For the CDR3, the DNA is TGTGCCAGCAGCGGGAACAGGGAACCCCTCCACTTT.